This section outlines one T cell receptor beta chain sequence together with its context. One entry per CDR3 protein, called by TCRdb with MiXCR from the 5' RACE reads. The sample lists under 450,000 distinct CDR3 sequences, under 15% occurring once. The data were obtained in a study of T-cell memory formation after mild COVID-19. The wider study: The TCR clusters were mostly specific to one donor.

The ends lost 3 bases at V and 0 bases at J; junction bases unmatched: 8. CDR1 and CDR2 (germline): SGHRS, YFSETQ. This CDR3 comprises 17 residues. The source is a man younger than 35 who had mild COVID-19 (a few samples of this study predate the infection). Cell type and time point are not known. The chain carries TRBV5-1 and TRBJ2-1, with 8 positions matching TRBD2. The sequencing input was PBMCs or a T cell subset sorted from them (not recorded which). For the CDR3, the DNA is TGCGCCAGCAGCTGGGAGCGGGGGTCTACCTCCTACAATGAGCAGTTCTTC. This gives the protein CASSWERGSTSYNEQFF.